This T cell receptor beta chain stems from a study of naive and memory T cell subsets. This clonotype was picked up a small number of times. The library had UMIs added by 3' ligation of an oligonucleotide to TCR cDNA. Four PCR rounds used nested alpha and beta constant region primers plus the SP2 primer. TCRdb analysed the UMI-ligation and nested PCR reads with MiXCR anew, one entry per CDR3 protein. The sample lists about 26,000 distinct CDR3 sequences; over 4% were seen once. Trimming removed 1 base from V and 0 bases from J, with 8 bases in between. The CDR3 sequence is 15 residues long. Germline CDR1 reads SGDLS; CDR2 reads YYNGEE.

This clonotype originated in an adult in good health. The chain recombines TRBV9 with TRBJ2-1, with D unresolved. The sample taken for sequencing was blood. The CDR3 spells CASSVRQDSYNEQFF. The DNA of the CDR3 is TGTGCCAGCAGCGTACGGCAGGACTCCTACAATGAGCAGTTCTTC.